This record looks at one TCR beta chain sequence and its context. This sample is drawn from a study of patients and donors after allogeneic stem cell transplantation. MiXCR was run by TCRdb on the RT-PCR reads, yielding one entry per CDR3 protein. The sample holds some 230,000 distinct CDR3 sequences, 14% seen once. CDR1 and CDR2 (germline): SQVTM, ANQGSEA. The CDR3 is 13 residues long. Trimming pared 2 bases from V and 6 bases from J, leaving 12 bases between. The sample taken for sequencing was blood, either unsorted or a sorted T cell fraction (not recorded which). The receptor was isolated from a human donor who was either an allogeneic HSCT recipient or a stem cell or donor lymphocyte infusion donor (not recorded which). It is not recorded whose cells these are; they may come from a transplant donor. The gene calls are TRBV29-1 and TRBJ2-3; a weak D match, TRBD2 (6 bases). CDR3 sequence: CSVENPRGDTQYF. The CDR3 nucleotides read TGCAGCGTTGAAAACCCTCGGGGGGATACGCAGTATTTT.